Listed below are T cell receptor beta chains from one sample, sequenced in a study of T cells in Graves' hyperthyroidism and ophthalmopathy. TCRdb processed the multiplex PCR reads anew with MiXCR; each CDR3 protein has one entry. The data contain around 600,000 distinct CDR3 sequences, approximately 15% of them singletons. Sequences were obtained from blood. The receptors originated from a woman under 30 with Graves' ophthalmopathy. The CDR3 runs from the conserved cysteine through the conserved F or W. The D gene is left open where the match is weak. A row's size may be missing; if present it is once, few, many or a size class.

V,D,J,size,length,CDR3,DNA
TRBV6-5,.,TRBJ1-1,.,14,CASSYSTTNTEAFF,TGTGCCAGCAGTTACAGCACGACGAACACTGAAGCTTTCTTT
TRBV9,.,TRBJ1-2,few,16,CASSADGEPFNYGYTF,TGTGCCAGCAGCGCCGATGGGGAGCCCTTTAACTATGGCTACACCTTC
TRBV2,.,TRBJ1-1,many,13,CASSELQGRAAFF,TGTGCCAGCAGTGAACTGCAGGGGAGAGCGGCTTTCTTT
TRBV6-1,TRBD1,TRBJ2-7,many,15,CASSPFWTGVGEQYF,TGTGCCAGCAGTCCGTTTTGGACAGGGGTGGGCGAGCAGTACTTC
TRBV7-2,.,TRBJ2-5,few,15,CASSLAGVSGETQYF,TGTGCCAGCAGCTTAGCGGGGGTTTCCGGAGAGACCCAGTACTTC
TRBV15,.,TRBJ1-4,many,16,CATSRTNLGINEKLFF,TGTGCCACCAGCAGGACCAACCTGGGGATTAATGAAAAACTGTTTTTT
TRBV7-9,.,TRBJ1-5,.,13,CASSIRGVQPQHF,TGTGCCAGCAGCATAAGGGGTGTTCAGCCCCAGCATTTT
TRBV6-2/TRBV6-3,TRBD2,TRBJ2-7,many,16,CASSYSRLAVSYEQYF,TGTGCCAGCAGTTACTCGAGGCTAGCGGTCTCCTACGAGCAGTACTTC
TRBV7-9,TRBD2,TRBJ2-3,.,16,CASSSPSGRFTDTQYF,TGTGCCAGCAGCTCGCCGAGCGGGAGGTTCACAGATACGCAGTATTTT
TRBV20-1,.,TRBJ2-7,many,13,CSARADLGGEQYF,TGCAGTGCCAGGGCGGACCTTGGAGGCGAGCAGTACTTC
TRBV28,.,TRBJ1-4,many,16,CASSPSEGLANEKLFF,TGTGCCAGCAGTCCATCAGAAGGGCTGGCTAATGAAAAACTGTTTTTT
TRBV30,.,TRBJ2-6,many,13,CAWQGSGANVLTF,TGTGCCTGGCAGGGCTCTGGGGCCAACGTCCTGACTTTC
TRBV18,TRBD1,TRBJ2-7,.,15,CASSPGTGASHEQYF,TGTGCCAGCTCGCCCGGGACAGGGGCCTCCCACGAGCAGTACTTC
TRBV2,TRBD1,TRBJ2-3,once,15,CASSPPRDRADTQYF,TGTGCCAGCAGTCCCCCTCGGGACAGAGCAGATACGCAGTATTTT
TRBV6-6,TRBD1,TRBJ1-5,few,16,CASSYSAQGGDQPQHF,TGTGCCAGCAGTTACTCGGCACAGGGGGGGGATCAGCCCCAGCATTTT
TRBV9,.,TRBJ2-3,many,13,CASSVDWVDTQYF,TGTGCCAGCAGCGTAGATTGGGTGGATACGCAGTATTTT
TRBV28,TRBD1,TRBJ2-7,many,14,CASSLYNRGYEQYF,TGTGCCAGCAGTTTGTATAACAGGGGCTACGAGCAGTACTTC
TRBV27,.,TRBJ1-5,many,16,CASSQSSLLSNQPQHF,TGTGCCAGCAGTCAGTCCAGCCTACTTAGCAATCAGCCCCAGCATTTT
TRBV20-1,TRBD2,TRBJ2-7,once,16,CSARISSGRRTYEQYF,TGCAGTGCTAGGATATCTAGCGGGAGGCGAACCTACGAGCAGTACTTC
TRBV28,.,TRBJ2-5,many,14,CASSSHQRGETQYF,TGTGCCAGCAGTTCCCATCAGAGGGGAGAGACCCAGTACTTC
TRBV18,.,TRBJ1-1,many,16,CASSPQSGDINTEAFF,TGTGCCAGCTCACCACAAAGTGGGGACATCAACACTGAAGCTTTCTTT
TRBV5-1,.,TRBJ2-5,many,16,CASSLSLTGRGETQYF,TGCGCCAGCAGCTTGTCATTGACAGGAAGAGGGGAGACCCAGTACTTC
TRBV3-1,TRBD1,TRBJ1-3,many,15,CASSRRTGGFNTIYF,TGTGCCAGCAGCAGACGGACAGGGGGCTTTAACACCATATATTTT
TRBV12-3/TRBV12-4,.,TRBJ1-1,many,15,CASSFAAGVLTEAFF,TGTGCCAGCAGTTTTGCGGCGGGGGTGTTGACTGAAGCTTTCTTT
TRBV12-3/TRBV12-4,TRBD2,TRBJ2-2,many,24,CASSLGLPWLYTSGRASNTGELFF,TGTGCCAGCAGTTTAGGCCTTCCCTGGCTTTATACTAGCGGGAGGGCCTCGAACACCGGGGAGCTGTTTTTT
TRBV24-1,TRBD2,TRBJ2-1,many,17,CATSSPRLAGHYNEQFF,TGTGCCACCAGTAGTCCCCGACTAGCGGGACACTACAATGAGCAGTTCTTC
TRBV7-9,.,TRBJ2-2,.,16,CASSTRTGLNTGELFF,TGTGCCAGCAGCACCCGAACGGGACTTAACACCGGGGAGCTGTTTTTT
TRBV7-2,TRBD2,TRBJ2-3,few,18,CASSLVGGRAVTPDTQYF,TGTGCCAGCAGCTTAGTCGGCGGGAGGGCCGTGACGCCAGATACGCAGTATTTT
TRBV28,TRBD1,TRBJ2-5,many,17,CASRPRRWDRGRETQYF,TGTGCCAGCAGGCCACGCCGATGGGACAGGGGGCGAGAGACCCAGTACTTC
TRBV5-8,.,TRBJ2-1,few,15,CASSFYRGGFNEQFF,TGTGCCAGCAGCTTTTACAGGGGAGGTTTCAATGAGCAGTTCTTC
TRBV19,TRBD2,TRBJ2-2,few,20,CASSREAGTSGRSNTGELFF,TGTGCCAGTAGTCGAGAAGCCGGGACTAGCGGGAGAAGTAACACCGGGGAGCTGTTTTTT
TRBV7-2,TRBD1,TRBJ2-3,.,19,CASSLASGTGVVSTDTQYF,TGTGCCAGCAGCTTAGCCTCCGGGACAGGGGTGGTTTCCACAGATACGCAGTATTTT
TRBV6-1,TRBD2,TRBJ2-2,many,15,CASRWTSADTGELFF,TGTGCCAGCAGATGGACTAGCGCCGACACCGGGGAGCTGTTTTTT
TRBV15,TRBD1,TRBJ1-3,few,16,CATSRDQGATGNTIYF,TGTGCCACCAGCAGAGATCAGGGGGCGACTGGAAACACCATATATTTT
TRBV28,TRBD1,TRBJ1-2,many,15,CASSFPGQGWGGYTF,TGTGCCAGCAGTTTTCCCGGACAGGGATGGGGTGGCTACACCTTC
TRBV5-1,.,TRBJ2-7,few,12,CASSPGWGEQYF,TGCGCCAGCAGCCCGGGATGGGGCGAGCAGTACTTC
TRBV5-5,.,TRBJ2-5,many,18,CASSLEAPSRGHQETQYF,TGTGCCAGCAGCTTGGAGGCACCCTCACGGGGCCACCAAGAGACCCAGTACTTC
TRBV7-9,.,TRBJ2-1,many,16,CASSLAAPTLDNEQFF,TGTGCCAGCAGCTTAGCCGCTCCTACCCTGGACAATGAGCAGTTCTTC
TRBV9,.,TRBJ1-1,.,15,CASSVAPLANTEAFF,TGTGCCAGCAGCGTAGCACCCCTTGCGAACACTGAAGCTTTCTTT
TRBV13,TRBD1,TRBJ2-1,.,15,CASSSYRGAGNEQFF,TGTGCCAGCAGCTCATACAGGGGGGCTGGCAATGAGCAGTTCTTC
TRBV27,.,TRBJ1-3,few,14,CASSSTEMGNTIYF,TGTGCCAGCAGTTCGACAGAAATGGGAAACACCATATATTTT
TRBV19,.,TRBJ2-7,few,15,CASSIGGPTSYEQYF,TGTGCCAGTAGTATTGGGGGGCCCACCTCCTACGAGCAGTACTTC
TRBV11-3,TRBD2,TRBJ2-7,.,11,CAPTGGNEQYF,TGTGCCCCCACGGGGGGGAACGAGCAGTACTTC
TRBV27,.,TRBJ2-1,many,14,CASSPRTALNEQFF,TGTGCCAGCAGCCCTAGGACAGCACTCAATGAGCAGTTCTTC
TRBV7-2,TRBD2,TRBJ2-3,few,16,CASTSGLAPFLDTQYF,TGTGCCAGCACGTCGGGACTAGCTCCGTTTCTAGATACGCAGTATTTT
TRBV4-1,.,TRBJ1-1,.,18,CASSQERGNGMRNTEAFF,TGCGCCAGCAGCCAAGAGAGGGGAAATGGCATGCGGAACACTGAAGCTTTCTTT
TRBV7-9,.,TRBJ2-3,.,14,CASRQPGSTDTQYF,TGTGCCAGCAGGCAACCGGGGTCCACAGATACGCAGTATTTT
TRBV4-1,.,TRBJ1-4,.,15,CASSQAGQGREKLLF,TGCGCCAGCAGCCAAGCTGGTCAGGGACGGGAAAAACTGCTTTTT
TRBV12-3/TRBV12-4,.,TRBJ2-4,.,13,CASSTGILNIQYF,TGTGCCAGCAGTACAGGGATCTTAAACATTCAGTACTTC
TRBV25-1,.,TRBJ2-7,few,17,CASSDPTVGGNSYEQYF,TGTGCCAGCAGTGATCCAACTGTGGGCGGGAACTCCTACGAGCAGTACTTC
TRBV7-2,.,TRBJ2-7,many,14,CASSPGPGAYEQYF,TGTGCCAGCAGCCCGGGACCAGGGGCCTACGAGCAGTACTTC
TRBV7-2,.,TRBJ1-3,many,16,CASSLGPLLSGNTIYF,TGTGCCAGCAGCTTAGGTCCTCTCCTCTCTGGAAACACCATATATTTT
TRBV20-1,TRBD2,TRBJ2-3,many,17,CSARNLAGAPSTDTQYF,TGCAGTGCTAGAAACCTAGCGGGAGCCCCTAGCACAGATACGCAGTATTTT
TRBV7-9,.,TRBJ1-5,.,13,CASSLAIREPQHF,TGTGCCAGCAGCTTAGCGATCCGGGAGCCCCAGCATTTT
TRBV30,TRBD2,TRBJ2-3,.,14,CAWNLVAGGGTQYF,TGTGCCTGGAATCTCGTAGCGGGAGGGGGTACGCAGTATTTT
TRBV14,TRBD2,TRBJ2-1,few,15,CASSPRLAGIGEQFF,TGTGCCAGCAGCCCTCGACTAGCGGGAATAGGTGAGCAGTTCTTC
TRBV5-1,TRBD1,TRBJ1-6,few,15,CASSPADRNNSPLHF,TGCGCCAGCAGCCCGGCGGACAGGAATAATTCACCCCTCCACTTT